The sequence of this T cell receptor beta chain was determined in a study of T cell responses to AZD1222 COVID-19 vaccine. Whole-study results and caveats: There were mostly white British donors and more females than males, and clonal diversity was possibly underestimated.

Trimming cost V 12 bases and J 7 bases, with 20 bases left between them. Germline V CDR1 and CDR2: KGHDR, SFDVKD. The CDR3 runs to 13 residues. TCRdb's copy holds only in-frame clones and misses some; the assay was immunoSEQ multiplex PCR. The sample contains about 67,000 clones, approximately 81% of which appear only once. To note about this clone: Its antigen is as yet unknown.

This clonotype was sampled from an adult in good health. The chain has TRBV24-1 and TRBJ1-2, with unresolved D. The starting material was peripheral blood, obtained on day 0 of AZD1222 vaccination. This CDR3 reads CAPASSWVCGYTF. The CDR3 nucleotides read TGTGCCCCCGCTTCATCGTGGGTTTGTGGCTACACCTTC.